This entry lists 25 T cell receptor beta chains sequenced from one sample in a study of glioma-infiltrating T cells after dendritic cell vaccination. Clones were read by immunoSEQ multiplex PCR, and TCRdb kept only the in-frame ones, dropping some. In the table there are fewer than 25,000 clones, roughly 86% of which are singletons. The time point denotes: after dendritic cell vaccination, including at tumor progression/relapse. Sequencing used blood, obtained after dendritic cell vaccination. These receptors originate from a human donor with glioblastoma.

This clone was seen a few times. This sequence joins TRBV7-2 and TRBJ2-3; 7 nucleotides match TRBD2. V shed 6 bases and J 3 bases; nucleotides not matched to a gene: 3. Germline loops: CDR1 SGHTA, CDR2 FQGNSA. The CDR3 contains 13 residues. CDR3 DNA: TGTGCCAGCAGAAATAGCGGGACAGATACGCAGTATTTT. Its translation: CASRNSGTDTQYF.

This sequence joins TRBV29-1 and TRBJ1-2; D is unclear. The germline V and J ends were trimmed by 4 bases and 0 bases, with 12 bases remaining between them. Germline CDR1 reads SQVTM; CDR2 reads ANQGSEA. The CDR3 contains 14 residues. CDR3 amino acids: CSVVAGSSNYGYTF. CDR3 DNA: TGCAGCGTTGTCGCCGGGTCTTCTAACTATGGCTACACCTTC.

This clone was detected once. The rearrangement joins TRBV6-6 to TRBJ2-2; 7 bases fit TRBD2. After removal of 5 bases from V and 5 bases from J, the junction contained 2 bases not matched to a gene. The CDR3 length is 13 residues. In germline, CDR1 is MNHNY, CDR2 SVGAGI (reference sequence). The CDR3 DNA is TGTGCCAGCAGTCCCGGGGGGACCGGGGAGCTGTTTTTT. Protein sequence: CASSPGGTGELFF.

This clone was detected once. CDR3 bases: TGTGCCTGGAGTCGGGGAGAGGGTGGCTACACCTTC. Residues: CAWSRGEGGYTF. The chain joins TRBV30 to TRBJ1-2; D is uncertain. V was shortened by 2 bases and J by 7 bases, with 11 bases between the two germline ends. The CDR3 has 12 residues. Looked up from germline, CDR1 is GTSNPN and CDR2 is SVGIG (reference sequence).

The chain is built from TRBV19 and TRBJ1-6, with no clear D. Germline values: CDR1 LNHDA, CDR2 SQIVND (reference sequence). The CDR3 loop spans 13 amino acids. V was cut by 0 bases and J by 11 bases, with 8 bases left in between. The CDR3, as DNA: TGTGCCAGTAGTATAGACGGCGGGGCACCCCTCCACTTT. It is translated as CASSIDGGAPLHF.

Comment on this clone: A junction end diverges from the germline sequence, so it may reflect a read error. The CDR3 DNA is TGCAGCGTTAAAGACAGGAAAACAAACACCGGGGAGCTGTTTTTT. This encodes CSVKDRKTNTGELFF. The chain links TRBV29-1 to TRBJ2-2; TRBD1 is a possible D gene (6 bases). CDR3 length: 15 amino acids. Germline CDR1 reads SQVTM; CDR2 reads ANQGSEA.

J is TRBJ1-2 and V is TRBV2; D remains unclear. Trimming pared 8 bases from V and 4 bases from J, leaving 11 bases between. Per the germline V gene, CDR1 is SNHLY and CDR2 is FYNNEI. The CDR3 runs to 12 residues. The CDR3 nucleotides are TGTGCCAGCCCCTCACCTATCTATGGCTACACCTTC. Protein: CASPSPIYGYTF.

This chain connects TRBV6-1 to TRBJ2-7; the D gene is possibly TRBD1 (7 bases). The CDR3 has 14 amino acids. V was cut by 2 bases and J by 5 bases, with 13 bases left in between. Germline V CDR1 and CDR2: MNHNS, SASEGT. The CDR3 nucleotides read TGTGCCAGCAGTGAATCGTCAGGGGGGCACGAGCAGTACTTC. It yields the protein CASSESSGGHEQYF.

V usage is TRBV7-2 and J usage is TRBJ1-1; the D gene is possibly TRBD1 (5 bases). The CDR3 loop spans 13 amino acids. Germline V CDR1 and CDR2: SGHTA, FQGNSA. Trimming left V 6 bases short and J 7 bases short, with 15 bases between. CDR3 region: CASSLFGGGEAFF. The CDR3 coding sequence is TGTGCCAGCAGTCTATTCGGGGGGGGTGAAGCTTTCTTT.

The chain couples TRBV6-1 to TRBJ1-5, with TRBD1 identical over 11 bases. The CDR3 is made up of 18 amino acids. CDR1 and CDR2 (germline): MNHNS, SASEGT. V was clipped by 4 bases and J by 3 bases; unmatched bases: 11. The CDR3 coding sequence is TGTGCCAGCAGTGCCCTCCGGGACAGGGGGACTACCAATCAGCCCCAGCATTTT. Its protein is CASSALRDRGTTNQPQHF.

The chain recombines TRBV7-6 with TRBJ2-3; D is unclear. The CDR3 runs to 11 residues. Trimming pared 2 bases from V and 6 bases from J, leaving 3 bases between. Germline V gives CDR1 SGHVS, CDR2 FNYEAQ. CDR3 DNA sequence: TGTGCCAGCAGCTTATATGATACGCAGTATTTT. It codes for CASSLYDTQYF.

This clone was seen once. This chain joins TRBV19 and TRBJ2-2; weak D call: TRBD1 (7 bases). The germline V gene encodes CDR1 LNHDA and CDR2 SQIVND (reference sequence). The CDR3 has 17 amino acids. V was clipped by 5 bases and J by 6 bases, with 22 bases between them. CDR3 coding DNA: TGTGCCAGTAGTTATATCGGACAGGCGAGGAGGGCCGGGGAGCTGTTTTTT. Translating it yields CASSYIGQARRAGELFF.

This clone was observed a single time. The chain links TRBV2 to TRBJ2-3; TRBD1 aligns across 8 bases. This CDR3 comprises 14 residues. Per germline, CDR1 SNHLY and CDR2 FYNNEI. J was trimmed by 11 bases and V by 6 bases; bases with no gene match: 13. The CDR3 region is CASSDIKTGGVQYF. The DNA of the CDR3 is TGTGCCAGCAGCGATATCAAAACAGGGGGAGTGCAGTATTTT.

V is TRBV2 and J is TRBJ1-2; 10 nucleotides align to TRBD1. The CDR3 consists of 13 residues. Germline assignment: CDR1 SNHLY and CDR2 FYNNEI. Trimming at V came to 8 bases and at J to 5 bases, leaving 5 bases not matched to a gene. CDR3 sequence (DNA): TGTGCCAGCTCCAGGACAGGGGGTTATGGCTACACCTTC. Translated, it gives CASSRTGGYGYTF.

The chain is built from TRBV5-4 and TRBJ2-5; 7 nucleotides match TRBD1. This CDR3 is built from 14 residues. The trim removed 4 bases at V and 5 bases at J, leaving 8 bases unmatched. Germline CDR1 SGHNT, CDR2 YYREEE (reference sequence). This CDR3 is CASSRQGPGETQYF. CDR3 sequence (DNA): TGTGCCAGCAGCCGACAGGGCCCGGGGGAGACCCAGTACTTC.

This clone came up once. The V call is TRBV6-1, the J call TRBJ2-7; D perhaps matches TRBD1 (6 bases). CDR3 length: 14 amino acids. Per germline, CDR1 MNHNS and CDR2 SASEGT. Trimming stripped 5 bases from V and 2 bases from J, with 13 bases between. The CDR3 sequence: CASSPNRDPYEQYF. The CDR3 DNA sequence: TGTGCCAGCAGTCCGAACAGGGACCCCTACGAGCAGTACTTC.

The gene calls are TRBV10-1 and TRBJ2-5; no clear D gene. The CDR3 contains 13 residues. The V end was cut by 4 bases, the J end by 7 bases, with 13 bases between. Germline-derived CDR1 and CDR2 are WNHNN and SYGVQD (reference sequence). The CDR3 coding sequence is TGCGCCAGCAGTGCCTCCCCGGTCGGGACCCAGTACTTC. It translates to CASSASPVGTQYF.

This chain connects TRBV7-9 to TRBJ2-3; 7 bases are a match to TRBD2. CDR1 is SEHNR, CDR2 FQNEAQ, per germline (reference sequence). The CDR3 loop spans 17 amino acids. V gave up 6 bases and J gave up 2 bases; unmatched junction bases: 14. CDR3 sequence (DNA): TGTGCCAGCAGACCGGATAGTTTCCTAGCGGACACAGATACGCAGTATTTT. Translated: CASRPDSFLADTDTQYF.

This clone was picked up a small number of times. The chain uses TRBV5-4 and TRBJ2-5; D call uncertain. The V gene lost 2 bases and the J gene lost 4 bases, with 6 bases spanning the gap. This CDR3 comprises 12 residues. The germline V gene has CDR1 SGHNT and CDR2 YYREEE (reference sequence). The CDR3 loop is CASSFESETQYF. CDR3 DNA sequence: TGTGCCAGCAGCTTCGAGTCAGAGACCCAGTACTTC. The variable domain in full, completed from reference TRBV5-4 and TRBJ2-5, reads ETGVTQSPTHLIKTRGQQVTLRCSSQSGHNTVSWYQQALGQGPQFIFQYYREEENGRGNFPPRFSGLQFPNYSSELNVNALELDDSALYLCASSFESETQYFGPGTRLLVL.

The chain joins TRBV6-1 to TRBJ1-5, with 7 bases fitting TRBD1. Trimming at V came to 3 bases and at J to 4 bases, leaving 0 bases not matched to a gene. This CDR3 region has 13 residues. Germline V lookup: CDR1 MNHNS, CDR2 SASEGT. CDR3 residues: CASSETGNQPQHF. CDR3 nucleotides: TGTGCCAGCAGTGAGACAGGGAATCAGCCCCAGCATTTT.

V gene TRBV6-1 combines with J gene TRBJ1-5, with no clear D. The CDR3 spans 15 residues. V shed 4 bases and J shed 2 bases, with 12 bases lying between them. Germline V gives CDR1 MNHNS, CDR2 SASEGT. CDR3 sequence (DNA): TGTGCCAGCAGTGCGGGATACGGAGGCAATCAGCCCCAGCATTTT. Encoded protein: CASSAGYGGNQPQHF.

This CDR3 reads CASRLQTSGGYEQYF. CDR3 DNA: TGTGCCAGCAGATTGCAGACTAGCGGGGGCTACGAGCAGTACTTC. The chain is built from TRBV2 and TRBJ2-7, with TRBD2 matching 12 bases. The CDR3 has 15 amino acids. Germline V gene lookup returns CDR1 SNHLY and CDR2 FYNNEI. The junction had 6 bases not matched to a gene; V was cut back by 6 bases and J by 3 bases.

The genes are TRBV11-2 and TRBJ1-6, with D possibly matching TRBD1 (5 bases). Germline V lookup: CDR1 SGHAT, CDR2 FQNNGV. Trimming cost V 3 bases and J 12 bases, with 12 bases left between them. The CDR3 covers 13 residues. The CDR3 sequence: CASSLGLRGPLHF. The CDR3 DNA reads TGTGCCAGCAGCTTGGGACTGCGGGGACCCCTCCACTTT.

The chain recombines TRBV29-1 with TRBJ2-5; D not resolved. Per the germline V gene, CDR1 is SQVTM and CDR2 is ANQGSEA. V was clipped by 8 bases and J by 1 base, with 11 bases between them. The CDR3 length is 12 residues. The CDR3 loop is CSSGPRQETQYF. CDR3 in DNA: TGCAGCTCTGGCCCCCGCCAAGAGACCCAGTACTTC.

The rearrangement links TRBV4-1 to TRBJ2-1, with a possible D match to TRBD1 (6 bases). V lost 2 bases and J 0 bases, leaving 11 bases between the germline ends. CDR1 and CDR2 from the germline V gene are MGHRA and YSYEKL. CDR3 length: 16 amino acids. DNA for the CDR3: TGCGCCAGCAGCCAACTCGACAGGAGCTCCTACAATGAGCAGTTCTTC. Translating it yields CASSQLDRSSYNEQFF.